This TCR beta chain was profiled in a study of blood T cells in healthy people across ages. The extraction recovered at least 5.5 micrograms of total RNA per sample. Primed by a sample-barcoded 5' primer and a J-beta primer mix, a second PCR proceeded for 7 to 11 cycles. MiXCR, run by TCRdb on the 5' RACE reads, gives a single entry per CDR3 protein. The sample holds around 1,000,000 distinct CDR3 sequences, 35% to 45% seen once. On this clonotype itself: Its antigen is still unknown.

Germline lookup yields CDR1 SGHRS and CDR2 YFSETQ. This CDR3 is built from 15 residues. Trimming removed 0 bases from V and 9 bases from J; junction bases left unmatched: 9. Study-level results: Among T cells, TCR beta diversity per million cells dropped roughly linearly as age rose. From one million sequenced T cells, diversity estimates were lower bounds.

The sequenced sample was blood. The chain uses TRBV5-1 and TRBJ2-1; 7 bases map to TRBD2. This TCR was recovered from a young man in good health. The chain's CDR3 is CASSLERTSAPEQFF. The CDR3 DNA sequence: TGCGCCAGCAGCTTGGAAAGGACTAGTGCCCCTGAGCAGTTCTTC.